The rows below give T cell receptor beta chains drawn from one sample of a study of blood T cell repertoires in COVID-19. Profiling relied on immunoSEQ multiplex PCR, and the TCRdb table lists in-frame clones only, not all of them. The repertoire holds about 87,000 clones, with around 81% as singletons. The sample was peripheral blood. Every receptor here comes from a woman in her 70s with acute or convalescent COVID-19. Each CDR3 is given with its conserved first and last residue. D genes are given only for firm matches. Clone sizes are given selectively: once, few, many, or a class where the clone is expanded.

CDR3aa: CASTPNRGQGYTF
CDR3nt: TGTGCCAGTACCCCTAACAGGGGGCAAGGCTACACCTTC
abundance: -
j_gene: TRBJ1-2
d_gene: TRBD1
v_gene: TRBV19

CDR3aa: CASSPEGGVRELFF
CDR3nt: TGTGCCAGCAGCCCCGAGGGAGGGGTACGGGAGCTGTTTTTT
abundance: -
j_gene: TRBJ2-2
d_gene: TRBD2
v_gene: TRBV7-6

CDR3aa: CASKETPGQVQETQYF
CDR3nt: TGCGCCAGCAAGGAGACGCCGGGACAGGTCCAAGAGACCCAGTACTTC
abundance: -
j_gene: TRBJ2-5
d_gene: TRBD1
v_gene: TRBV5-1

CDR3aa: CASSLRTGGIDNEQFF
CDR3nt: TGTGCCAGTAGTCTGAGGACAGGGGGCATCGACAATGAGCAGTTCTTC
abundance: -
j_gene: TRBJ2-1
d_gene: TRBD1
v_gene: TRBV19

CDR3aa: CAWSVQRGSSYEQYF
CDR3nt: TGTGCCTGGAGTGTGCAGCGGGGGTCCTCCTACGAGCAGTACTTC
abundance: once
j_gene: TRBJ2-7
d_gene: TRBD2
v_gene: TRBV30

CDR3aa: CASGNGGTLSYNEQFF
CDR3nt: TGTGCCAGCGGCAATGGGGGCACACTCTCCTACAATGAGCAGTTCTTC
abundance: -
j_gene: TRBJ2-1
d_gene: -
v_gene: TRBV18

CDR3aa: CASSLEPVGNTIYF
CDR3nt: TGCGCCAGCAGCTTGGAGCCGGTGGGAAACACCATATATTTT
abundance: -
j_gene: TRBJ1-3
d_gene: -
v_gene: TRBV5-1

CDR3aa: CASSPRDREEGELFF
CDR3nt: TGCGCCAGCAGCCCCCGGGACAGAGAAGAAGGGGAGCTGTTTTTT
abundance: -
j_gene: TRBJ2-2
d_gene: TRBD1
v_gene: TRBV5-1

CDR3aa: CASSAPLGQGINTIYF
CDR3nt: TGTGCCAGCAGCGCCCCCCTCGGACAGGGGATAAACACCATATATTTT
abundance: -
j_gene: TRBJ1-3
d_gene: TRBD1
v_gene: TRBV9

CDR3aa: CASSQGSGPGAGNTIYF
CDR3nt: TGCGCCAGCAGCCAAGGGTCGGGGCCAGGGGCTGGAAACACCATATATTTT
abundance: -
j_gene: TRBJ1-3
d_gene: -
v_gene: TRBV4-1

CDR3aa: CASGDRDWDEQFF
CDR3nt: TGTGCCAGCGGGGACAGGGATTGGGATGAGCAGTTCTTC
abundance: -
j_gene: TRBJ2-1
d_gene: TRBD1
v_gene: TRBV6-5

CDR3aa: CASSLRGGETEAFF
CDR3nt: TGTGCCAGCAGCTTAAGGGGCGGGGAAACTGAAGCTTTCTTT
abundance: -
j_gene: TRBJ1-1
d_gene: -
v_gene: TRBV7-9

CDR3aa: CAISETGQGANEQYF
CDR3nt: TGTGCCATCAGTGAGACAGGACAGGGGGCTAACGAGCAGTACTTC
abundance: -
j_gene: TRBJ2-7
d_gene: TRBD1
v_gene: TRBV10-3

CDR3aa: CATDRGTSTDTQYF
CDR3nt: TGTGCCACCGACAGGGGGACTAGCACAGATACGCAGTATTTT
abundance: -
j_gene: TRBJ2-3
d_gene: TRBD1
v_gene: TRBV19

CDR3aa: CASREGQNTGELFF
CDR3nt: TGTGCCAGCCGCGAAGGACAGAACACCGGGGAGCTGTTTTTT
abundance: once
j_gene: TRBJ2-2
d_gene: -
v_gene: TRBV18

CDR3aa: CASSLERQTQNQPQHF
CDR3nt: TGCGCCAGCAGCCTTGAGCGGCAGACACAGAATCAGCCCCAGCATTTT
abundance: -
j_gene: TRBJ1-5
d_gene: -
v_gene: TRBV4-1

CDR3aa: CASSFGLIAEDEQFF
CDR3nt: TGTGCCAGCAGCTTCGGACTTATTGCGGAGGATGAGCAGTTCTTC
abundance: -
j_gene: TRBJ2-1
d_gene: -
v_gene: TRBV11-1

CDR3aa: CASSLEDRNTDTQYF
CDR3nt: TGCGCCAGCAGCTTGGAGGACAGAAACACAGATACGCAGTATTTT
abundance: -
j_gene: TRBJ2-3
d_gene: -
v_gene: TRBV5-1

CDR3aa: CASSLTTAGQGNEKLFF
CDR3nt: TGTGCCAGTAGCCTCACAACGGCAGGGCAGGGGAATGAAAAACTGTTTTTT
abundance: -
j_gene: TRBJ1-4
d_gene: -
v_gene: TRBV19

CDR3aa: CATSRHTGNYGYTF
CDR3nt: TGTGCCACCAGCAGGCATACAGGGAACTATGGCTACACCTTC
abundance: few
j_gene: TRBJ1-2
d_gene: -
v_gene: TRBV15

CDR3aa: CASNHLLGAGQPQHF
CDR3nt: TGTGCCAGTAACCATCTGCTAGGGGCTGGACAGCCCCAGCATTTT
abundance: -
j_gene: TRBJ1-5
d_gene: -
v_gene: TRBV19

CDR3aa: CASSQSIRQGETQYF
CDR3nt: TGCGCCAGCAGCCAGTCCATCAGACAGGGGGAGACCCAGTACTTC
abundance: -
j_gene: TRBJ2-5
d_gene: TRBD1
v_gene: TRBV4-1

CDR3aa: CASSVTSLTTQYF
CDR3nt: TGTGCCAGCAGTGTGACTAGTCTGACTACGCAGTATTTT
abundance: -
j_gene: TRBJ2-3
d_gene: -
v_gene: TRBV27

CDR3aa: CASSPPRAPMNTEAFF
CDR3nt: TGTGCCAGCAGTCCCCCCAGGGCACCCATGAACACTGAAGCTTTCTTT
abundance: -
j_gene: TRBJ1-1
d_gene: -
v_gene: TRBV6-2/TRBV6-3

CDR3aa: CASGTHSPTNEKLFF
CDR3nt: TGTGCCAGCGGAACCCACAGTCCAACTAATGAAAAACTGTTTTTT
abundance: -
j_gene: TRBJ1-4
d_gene: -
v_gene: TRBV6-5

CDR3aa: CATSEPGRDNEQFF
CDR3nt: TGTGCCACCAGTGAGCCAGGGAGGGACAATGAGCAGTTCTTC
abundance: -
j_gene: TRBJ2-1
d_gene: TRBD2
v_gene: TRBV24-1

CDR3aa: CAWSPGGNSPLHF
CDR3nt: TGTGCCTGGAGTCCCGGGGGGAATTCACCCCTCCACTTT
abundance: -
j_gene: TRBJ1-6
d_gene: -
v_gene: TRBV30

CDR3aa: CASSPLQRNTEAFF
CDR3nt: TGTGCCAGCTCACCTCTCCAGCGGAACACTGAAGCTTTCTTT
abundance: -
j_gene: TRBJ1-1
d_gene: -
v_gene: TRBV18

CDR3aa: CASIFSRRINTGELFF
CDR3nt: TGTGCCAGCATCTTTAGCAGACGGATCAACACCGGGGAGCTGTTTTTT
abundance: -
j_gene: TRBJ2-2
d_gene: -
v_gene: TRBV28

CDR3aa: CASSYSFNSRNTIYF
CDR3nt: TGTGCCAGCAGTTACTCTTTTAACAGCAGAAACACCATATATTTT
abundance: -
j_gene: TRBJ1-3
d_gene: -
v_gene: TRBV6-5

CDR3aa: CASTPTGGFGEAFF
CDR3nt: TGCGCCAGCACCCCGACAGGGGGCTTCGGTGAAGCTTTCTTT
abundance: -
j_gene: TRBJ1-1
d_gene: TRBD1
v_gene: TRBV5-1

CDR3aa: CASSTQGQAGELFF
CDR3nt: TGTGCCAGCAGTACCCAGGGGCAGGCCGGGGAGCTGTTTTTT
abundance: -
j_gene: TRBJ2-2
d_gene: -
v_gene: TRBV2

CDR3aa: CASSPTGGNNSPLHF
CDR3nt: TGTGCCAGCTCACCAACGGGCGGGAATAATTCACCCCTCCACTTT
abundance: -
j_gene: TRBJ1-6
d_gene: -
v_gene: TRBV18

CDR3aa: CASSSRSGYGYTF
CDR3nt: TGTGCCAGCAGTTCGAGGTCTGGCTATGGCTACACCTTC
abundance: -
j_gene: TRBJ1-2
d_gene: -
v_gene: TRBV6-5

CDR3aa: CASSLQPDRAATQYF
CDR3nt: TGTGCCAGCAGCCTACAACCGGACAGGGCGGCGACCCAGTACTTC
abundance: -
j_gene: TRBJ2-5
d_gene: TRBD1
v_gene: TRBV14

CDR3aa: CATSREFGQGDTEAFF
CDR3nt: TGTGCCACCAGCAGAGAGTTTGGACAGGGGGACACTGAAGCTTTCTTT
abundance: -
j_gene: TRBJ1-1
d_gene: TRBD1
v_gene: TRBV15

CDR3aa: CASSFRGDRRNNEQFF
CDR3nt: TGTGCCAGCAGTTTCAGGGGGGACAGGAGAAACAATGAGCAGTTCTTC
abundance: -
j_gene: TRBJ2-1
d_gene: TRBD1
v_gene: TRBV27

CDR3aa: CASSVNRAHEQFF
CDR3nt: TGTGCCAGTAGTGTGAACAGGGCCCATGAGCAGTTCTTC
abundance: -
j_gene: TRBJ2-1
d_gene: -
v_gene: TRBV19

CDR3aa: CASDDRGTGELFF
CDR3nt: TGTGCCAGTGATGACAGGGGCACCGGGGAGCTGTTTTTT
abundance: -
j_gene: TRBJ2-2
d_gene: TRBD1
v_gene: TRBV19

CDR3aa: CASTRGTEAFF
CDR3nt: TGTGCCAGCACACGGGGGACTGAAGCTTTCTTT
abundance: -
j_gene: TRBJ1-1
d_gene: -
v_gene: TRBV27

CDR3aa: CASSPRGGTVTYNEQFF
CDR3nt: TGTGCCAGTAGTCCCCGAGGGGGGACAGTGACCTACAATGAGCAGTTCTTC
abundance: -
j_gene: TRBJ2-1
d_gene: -
v_gene: TRBV19

CDR3aa: CASSLADTVYNSPLHF
CDR3nt: TGTGCCAGCAGCTTAGCGGATACAGTTTATAATTCACCCCTCCACTTT
abundance: -
j_gene: TRBJ1-6
d_gene: -
v_gene: TRBV7-8

CDR3aa: CASSESPGLNTEAFF
CDR3nt: TGTGCCAGCAGTGAAAGCCCAGGGCTGAACACTGAAGCTTTCTTT
abundance: -
j_gene: TRBJ1-1
d_gene: -
v_gene: TRBV6-1

CDR3aa: CASSLGSGASDTGELFF
CDR3nt: TGTGCCAGCAGCTTAGGGAGCGGGGCATCGGACACCGGGGAGCTGTTTTTT
abundance: -
j_gene: TRBJ2-2
d_gene: TRBD2
v_gene: TRBV11-3

CDR3aa: CASSYDYRATLYGYTF
CDR3nt: TGTGCCAGCAGTTACGATTACAGGGCCACTCTCTATGGCTACACCTTC
abundance: -
j_gene: TRBJ1-2
d_gene: -
v_gene: TRBV6-5

CDR3aa: CASSGANYGYTF
CDR3nt: TGTGCCAGCAGCGGAGCGAACTATGGCTACACCTTC
abundance: -
j_gene: TRBJ1-2
d_gene: -
v_gene: TRBV9

CDR3aa: CASSVDNSNQPQHF
CDR3nt: TGCGCCAGCAGTGTTGACAATAGCAATCAGCCCCAGCATTTT
abundance: few
j_gene: TRBJ1-5
d_gene: -
v_gene: TRBV4-1

CDR3aa: CASSLGDGTYEQYF
CDR3nt: TGTGCCAGCAGCTTGGGCGACGGTACCTACGAGCAGTACTTC
abundance: -
j_gene: TRBJ2-7
d_gene: -
v_gene: TRBV7-9

CDR3aa: CASSQAHRQATEAFF
CDR3nt: TGTGCCAGCAGCCAAGCCCACCGCCAGGCTACTGAAGCTTTCTTT
abundance: -
j_gene: TRBJ1-1
d_gene: -
v_gene: TRBV4-2

CDR3aa: CASSLGTGPQETQYF
CDR3nt: TGTGCCAGCAGCTTAGGGACAGGTCCGCAAGAGACCCAGTACTTC
abundance: -
j_gene: TRBJ2-5
d_gene: TRBD1
v_gene: TRBV7-9

CDR3aa: CASSRRVNEAFF
CDR3nt: TGTGCCAGCAGCCGGAGAGTCAATGAAGCTTTCTTT
abundance: -
j_gene: TRBJ1-1
d_gene: -
v_gene: TRBV3-1/TRBV3-2

CDR3aa: CASSSWGLAGPTDTQYF
CDR3nt: TGCGCCAGCAGCTCGTGGGGACTAGCGGGGCCGACAGATACGCAGTATTTT
abundance: -
j_gene: TRBJ2-3
d_gene: TRBD2
v_gene: TRBV5-1

CDR3aa: CASSPDRGANYGYTF
CDR3nt: TGTGCCAGCAGCCCGGACAGGGGAGCTAACTATGGCTACACCTTC
abundance: -
j_gene: TRBJ1-2
d_gene: TRBD1
v_gene: TRBV11-1

CDR3aa: CATSRAGANEKLFF
CDR3nt: TGTGCCACCAGCAGAGCAGGGGCGAATGAAAAACTGTTTTTT
abundance: -
j_gene: TRBJ1-4
d_gene: -
v_gene: TRBV15

CDR3aa: CASSLQAPNTEAFF
CDR3nt: TGTGCCAGCAGTTTGCAAGCCCCGAACACTGAAGCTTTCTTT
abundance: -
j_gene: TRBJ1-1
d_gene: -
v_gene: TRBV28

CDR3aa: CASSPRTGDNSPLHF
CDR3nt: TGCGCCAGCAGCCCTAGGACAGGGGATAATTCACCCCTCCACTTT
abundance: -
j_gene: TRBJ1-6
d_gene: TRBD1
v_gene: TRBV5-1

CDR3aa: CASGLESSYNSPLHF
CDR3nt: TGTGCCAGCGGATTAGAGAGCTCCTATAATTCACCCCTCCACTTT
abundance: -
j_gene: TRBJ1-6
d_gene: -
v_gene: TRBV13

CDR3aa: CASSPLSRNSPLHF
CDR3nt: TGTGCCAGCAGTCCGCTCTCTCGGAATTCACCCCTCCACTTT
abundance: -
j_gene: TRBJ1-6
d_gene: -
v_gene: TRBV2